A single T cell receptor (beta chain) is shown here with its context. It lacks a known antigen. The source of the sample is a study of T cells expressing NK-cell markers (dated by TCRdb to 2018 to 2020). At the level of the whole study: TCR beta-chain repertoires were profiled in sorted CD3+CD56+NKG2C+, CD3+CD56+NKG2C- and CD3+CD56-NKG2C+ T-cell subsets from several donors. Of the eight sequenced donors, seven were found to be HCMV-seropositive and one was found to be HCMV-seronegative. Randomly selected healthy volunteers, three men and five women, were used as the eight sequenced donors. Illumina HiSeq 2000/2500, MiSeq or NextSeq was used to sequence libraries as 2 x 150 bp reads. Overall study outcomes, separate from this receptor: In about six donors, the dominant CD3+CD56+NKG2C+ clonotypes were found to rank among the top 10 CD8+ clonotypes and to make up 1.0-7.0% of CD8+ T cells. Those dominant clonotypes were again the most abundant among CD3+CD56-NKG2C+ cells in several donors, at about 25-60.1%. It remained unclear whether the expanded NKG2C-expressing T cell clones were specific for HCMV antigens.

TCRdb names Illumina HiSeq 2000 as the instrument used. 5'RACE template switching, by which a universal primer site and unique molecular identifiers were added, was used to make TCR beta cDNA libraries. Synthesis of cDNA was primed from the TCR beta constant segment and was followed by two consecutive PCR amplification steps. The original methods were these. MIGEC was used to demultiplex reads and group reads by UMI, and MiTCR was used to assemble and quantify clonotypes. Only TCR cDNA sequences supported by at least two reads were kept to exclude erroneous sequences. The tcR package was used for downstream repertoire analysis, and clonotypes were matched between fractions using CDR3 nucleotide sequence together with V segment. Antigen specificity was annotated against VDJdb with VDJmatch, allowing one amino acid substitution in CDR3. TCRdb reprocessed the raw reads; every CDR3 protein sequence is a single record, and DNA is not supplied. What appears here as the V and J calls and clone size reflects TCRdb's work, not the paper's. The sample table includes 400,000 to 550,000 distinct CDR3 sequences. The top ten hold 7.3% of the sample.

Its CDR3 holds 14 amino acids, cysteine through phenylalanine. The DNA is unrecorded. Via the germline V gene (reference sequence), CDR1 is DFQATT and CDR2 SNEGSKA. HCMV serostatus was determined by detecting HCMV-specific IgG in serum with a commercial ELISA kit. Ficoll density gradient centrifugation was used to isolate peripheral blood mononuclear cells from blood. The chain couples TRBV20-1 to TRBJ2-3; TCRdb proposes TRBD2, but this gene call is untestable without DNA. This sequence was found in a woman aged 18-70 years in good health. Sequencing was carried out using blood T cells: a sorted CD56 or NKG2C T cell subset, CD4+ or CD8+ T cells, or bulk PBMC T cells (not recorded which). This receptor has the CDR3 CSATPGLDTDTQYF.